The sequence of this T cell receptor beta chain was determined in a study of blood T cell repertoires in COVID-19. The protocol was immunoSEQ multiplex PCR, while the TCRdb copy is restricted to in-frame clones and leaves out a portion. The sample holds some 320,000 clones, about 91% seen once. CDR1 and CDR2 (germline): MNHEY, SVGAGI. V was clipped by 5 bases and J by 12 bases, with 14 bases between them. CDR3 length equals 11 residues. The clonotype originates from a woman aged 25 to 39 who had recovered from COVID-19. The sequenced sample consisted of peripheral blood. The J gene is TRBJ2-7, the V gene TRBV6-5, with D unresolved. CDR3 sequence: CASSRSGQLYF. CDR3 bases: TGTGCCAGCAGTCGCTCGGGTCAGCTGTACTTC.